This TCR beta chain was captured by sequencing in a study of cytomegalovirus exposure and HLA in healthy donors. Study details: Drawn from HLA-typed donors, about 85 million unique TCRs were held in an early data release.

On this clone: The antigen is unknown.

The PCR contained 60 Vbeta and 13 Jbeta primers. Assay: immunoSEQ multiplex PCR; the TCRdb copy retains only in-frame clones and omits some. The sample has some 130,000 clones, roughly 60% seen once. The CDR3 sequence is 17 residues long. Germline V gives CDR1 SGHRS, CDR2 YFSETQ. J lost 7 bases, V lost 0 bases, and 11 bases had no gene match. Study findings and constraints: Apart from CMV serostatus, no immune exposure information was available. In a later analysis, a genetic analysis reported fewer productive-TCR N-insertions in an Asian-associated ancestry cluster than the cohort average. High specificity and sensitivity for cytomegalovirus status were reported for the classifier.

This receptor was obtained from a woman in her thirties or forties in good health and CMV-seronegative. Sequencing used PBMCs. This rearrangement joins TRBV5-1 to TRBJ2-7; TRBD2 matches 12 bases. The CDR3 region has the DNA TGCGCCAGCAGCTTGGGACTAGCGGGGGACCAAAGGAGGGAGCAGTACTTC. Residues: CASSLGLAGDQRREQYF.